The entry below gives a single T cell receptor (beta chain) sequence along with its context. Its matching antigen is unknown. Primers for the PCR totalled 60 Vbeta and 13 Jbeta. TCRdb keeps only in-frame clones here, not all; method: immunoSEQ multiplex PCR. The sample consists of about 100,000 clones, more than 75% of them appearing once. The CDR3 runs 18 residues. The sample originates from a study of cytomegalovirus exposure and HLA in healthy donors. Study in general: A previous analysis identified 95 million to 120 million unique TCR beta sequences derived from roughly 180 million T cells. Whole-study results and caveats: Analyses of presence/absence relied on an assumption of roughly uniform sequencing depth across donors. In vitro testing confirmed a few CMV-associated chains as specific for CMV antigens. According to an earlier analysis, most TCR beta V segments yielded productive rearrangements about 87% or about 30% of the time.

This receptor was identified in a man aged 25-45 years in good health and CMV-seropositive. The specimen sequenced was PBMCs. The chain uses TRBV21-1 and TRBJ1-3; the table's D gene call, TRBD1, was not cross checked with the DNA. TRBV21-1 is labeled a pseudogene. The CDR3 sequence is CASSTANRGDGSGNTIYF. In nucleotides, the CDR3 is TGTGCCAGCAGCACTGCTAACAGGGGCGATGGGTCTGGAAACACCATATATTTT.